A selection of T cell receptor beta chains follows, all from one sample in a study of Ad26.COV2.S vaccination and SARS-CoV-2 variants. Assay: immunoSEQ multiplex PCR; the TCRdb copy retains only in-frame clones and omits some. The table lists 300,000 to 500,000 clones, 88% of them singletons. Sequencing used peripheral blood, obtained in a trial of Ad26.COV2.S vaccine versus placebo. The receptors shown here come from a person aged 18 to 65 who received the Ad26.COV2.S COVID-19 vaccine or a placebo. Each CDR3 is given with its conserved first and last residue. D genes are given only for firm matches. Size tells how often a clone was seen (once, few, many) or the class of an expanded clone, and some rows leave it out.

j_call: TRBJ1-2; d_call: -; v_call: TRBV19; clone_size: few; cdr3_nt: TGTGCCAGCGATGAGGGGGGAGGCTACACCTTC; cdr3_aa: CASDEGGGYTF
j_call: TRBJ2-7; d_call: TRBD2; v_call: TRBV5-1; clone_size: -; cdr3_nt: TGCGCCAGCAGCGGAGGACTAGCGCAGGCCTACGAGCAGTACTTC; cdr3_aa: CASSGGLAQAYEQYF
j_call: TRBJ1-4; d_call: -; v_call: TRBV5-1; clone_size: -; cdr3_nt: TGCGCCAGCAGCCCGGTACCTGGGACTAATGAAAAACTGTTTTTT; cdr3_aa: CASSPVPGTNEKLFF
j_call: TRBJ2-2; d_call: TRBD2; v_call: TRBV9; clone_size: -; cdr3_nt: TGTGCCAGCAGCCCCTTTGGAAGGCTAGCGGGGTCGAACACCGGGGAGCTGTTTTTT; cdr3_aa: CASSPFGRLAGSNTGELFF
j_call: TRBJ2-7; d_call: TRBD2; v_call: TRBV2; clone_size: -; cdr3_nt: TGTGCCAGCACTTGGACTAGCGGGGGGATATACGAGCAGTACTTC; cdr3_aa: CASTWTSGGIYEQYF
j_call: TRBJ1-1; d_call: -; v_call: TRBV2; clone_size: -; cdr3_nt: TGTGCCAGCAGCGCGGTGGGCACTGAAGCTTTCTTT; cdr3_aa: CASSAVGTEAFF
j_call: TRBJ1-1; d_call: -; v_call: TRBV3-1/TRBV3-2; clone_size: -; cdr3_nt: TGTGCCAGCAGCCAGGCACCGGTCCGAGACACTGAAGCTTTCTTT; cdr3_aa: CASSQAPVRDTEAFF
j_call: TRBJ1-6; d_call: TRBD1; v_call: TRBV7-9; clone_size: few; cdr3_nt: TGTGCCAGCAGGCCCCTCTCGGGACAGGGTAAATCACCCCTCCACTTT; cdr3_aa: CASRPLSGQGKSPLHF
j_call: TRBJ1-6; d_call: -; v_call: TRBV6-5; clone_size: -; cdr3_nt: TGTGCCAGCAGCCCCGGGACGGCAAGAAGGTCACCCCTCCACTTT; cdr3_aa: CASSPGTARRSPLHF
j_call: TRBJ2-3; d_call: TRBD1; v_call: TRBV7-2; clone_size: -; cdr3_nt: TGTGCCAGCAGCATGACAGGGGGCGATACGCAGTATTTT; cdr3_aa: CASSMTGGDTQYF
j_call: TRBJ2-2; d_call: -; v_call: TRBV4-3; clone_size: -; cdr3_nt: TGCGCCAGCAGCCAAGTCTCCGGAGACGGGGAGCTGTTTTTT; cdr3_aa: CASSQVSGDGELFF
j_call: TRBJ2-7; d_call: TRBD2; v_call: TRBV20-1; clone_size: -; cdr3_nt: TGCAGTGCTAGTGGAAGCGCTAGCGGGGCCTCCTACGAGCAGTACTTC; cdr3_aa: CSASGSASGASYEQYF
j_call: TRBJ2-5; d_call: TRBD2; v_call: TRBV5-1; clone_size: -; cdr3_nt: TGCGCCAGCAGCTCAAGCGGGGGAGACCAAGAGACCCAGTACTTC; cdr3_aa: CASSSSGGDQETQYF
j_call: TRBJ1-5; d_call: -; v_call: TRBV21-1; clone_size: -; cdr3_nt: TGTGCCAGGTCGGCCCAACGAGGAAATCAGCCCCAGCATTTT; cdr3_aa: CARSAQRGNQPQHF
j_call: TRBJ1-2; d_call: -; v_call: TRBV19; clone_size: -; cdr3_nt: TGTGCCAGTACGGTATGGACGAACTATGGCTACACCTTC; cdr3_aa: CASTVWTNYGYTF
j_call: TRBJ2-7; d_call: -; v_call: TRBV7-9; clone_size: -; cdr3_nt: TGTGCCAGCAGCTTGCAGGGACCAGCCTACGAGCAGTACTTC; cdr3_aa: CASSLQGPAYEQYF
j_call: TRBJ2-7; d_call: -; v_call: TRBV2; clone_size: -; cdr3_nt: TGTGCCAGCAGTGACCGCTATAGCTCCTACGAGCAGTACTTC; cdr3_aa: CASSDRYSSYEQYF
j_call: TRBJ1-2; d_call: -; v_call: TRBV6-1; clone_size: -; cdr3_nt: TGTGCCAGCAGTGAAGCGCAGGGCGCGGACGGCTACACCTTC; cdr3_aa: CASSEAQGADGYTF
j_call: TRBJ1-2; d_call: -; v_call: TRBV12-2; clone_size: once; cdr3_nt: TGTGCAAGTCGCTTAGTTGGGGGTAGGGGCTATGGCTACACCTTC; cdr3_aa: CASRLVGGRGYGYTF
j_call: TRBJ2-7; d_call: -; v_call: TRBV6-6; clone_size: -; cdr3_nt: TGTGCCAGCAGTTGGGGGGCGACCTACGAGCAGTACTTC; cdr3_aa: CASSWGATYEQYF
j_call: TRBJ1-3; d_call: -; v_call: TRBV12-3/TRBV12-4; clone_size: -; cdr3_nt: TGTGCCAGCAGTGTGATTAGCGGAAACACCATATATTTT; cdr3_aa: CASSVISGNTIYF
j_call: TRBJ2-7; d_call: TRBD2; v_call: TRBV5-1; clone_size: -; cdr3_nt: TGCGCCAGCAGCTTGAACAGCGGGGGCTCCTACGAGCAGTACTTC; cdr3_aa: CASSLNSGGSYEQYF
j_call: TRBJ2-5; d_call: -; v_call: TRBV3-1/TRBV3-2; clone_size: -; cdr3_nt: TGTGCCAGCAGCCAAGACTTGGGGCAGTTGGAGACCCAGTACTTC; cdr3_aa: CASSQDLGQLETQYF
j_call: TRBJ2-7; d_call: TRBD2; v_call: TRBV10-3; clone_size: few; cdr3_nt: TGTGCCGGCCAGCGGGGGCCGCTCTACGAGCAGTACTTC; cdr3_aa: CAGQRGPLYEQYF
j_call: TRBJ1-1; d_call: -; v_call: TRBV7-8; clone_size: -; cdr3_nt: TGTGCCAGCAGCCCGAGTCGATGGGAGGGTACTGAAGCTTTCTTT; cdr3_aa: CASSPSRWEGTEAFF
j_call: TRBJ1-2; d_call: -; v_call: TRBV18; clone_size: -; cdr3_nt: TGTGCCAGCTCAGCCGCGACGACAGAGGCTGGCTACACCTTC; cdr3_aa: CASSAATTEAGYTF
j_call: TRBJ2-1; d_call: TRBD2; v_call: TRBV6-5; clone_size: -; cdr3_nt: TGTGCCAGCTCTGGTTCGGCGGGGGGCCGGCAGTTCTTC; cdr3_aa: CASSGSAGGRQFF
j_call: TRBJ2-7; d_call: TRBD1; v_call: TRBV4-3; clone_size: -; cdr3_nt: TGCGCCAGCAGCCAAGGCCAGGGGGCCTACGAGCAGTACTTC; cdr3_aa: CASSQGQGAYEQYF
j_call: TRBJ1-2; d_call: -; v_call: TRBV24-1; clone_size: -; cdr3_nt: TGTGCCACCAGTGAAAATGGACAGAATGGCTACACCTTC; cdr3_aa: CATSENGQNGYTF
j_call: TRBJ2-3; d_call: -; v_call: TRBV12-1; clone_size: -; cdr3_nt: TGTGCCAGCAGCTTTGTAGCGGTGGATACGCAGTATTTT; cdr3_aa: CASSFVAVDTQYF
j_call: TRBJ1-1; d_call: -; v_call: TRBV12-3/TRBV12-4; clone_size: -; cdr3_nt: TGTGCCAGCAGTAATATGAGAGAAGCTTTCTTT; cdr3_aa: CASSNMREAFF
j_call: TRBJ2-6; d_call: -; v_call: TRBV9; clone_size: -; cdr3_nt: TGTGCCAGCAGCGATAGCTTTTCACGCTCTGGGGCCAACGTCCTGACTTTC; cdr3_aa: CASSDSFSRSGANVLTF
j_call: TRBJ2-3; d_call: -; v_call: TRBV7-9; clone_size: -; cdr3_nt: TGTGCCAGCAGCTTAATGGGCACCACAGATACGCAGTATTTT; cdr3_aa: CASSLMGTTDTQYF
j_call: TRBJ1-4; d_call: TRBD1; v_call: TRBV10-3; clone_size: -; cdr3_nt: TGTGCCATCAGTGAGTCCGGGACAGCGAATGAAAAACTGTTTTTT; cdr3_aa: CAISESGTANEKLFF
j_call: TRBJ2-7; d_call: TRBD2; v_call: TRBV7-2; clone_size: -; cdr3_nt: TGTGCCAGCAGCGTGGGGACTAACTCCTACGAGCAGTACTTC; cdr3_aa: CASSVGTNSYEQYF
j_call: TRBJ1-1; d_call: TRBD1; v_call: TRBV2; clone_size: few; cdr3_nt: TGTGCCAGCAGTGAAGGGAGGACAGGGGGCGAAGCTTTCTTT; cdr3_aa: CASSEGRTGGEAFF
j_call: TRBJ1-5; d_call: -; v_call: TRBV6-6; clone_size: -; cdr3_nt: TGTGCCAGCAGTTACCCGGGGACCTCGGGCAATCAGCCCCAGCATTTT; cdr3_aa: CASSYPGTSGNQPQHF
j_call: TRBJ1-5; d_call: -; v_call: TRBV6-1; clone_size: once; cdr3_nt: TGTGCCAGCAGTGAAGCGGTCAGCAATCAGCCCCAGCATTTT; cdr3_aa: CASSEAVSNQPQHF
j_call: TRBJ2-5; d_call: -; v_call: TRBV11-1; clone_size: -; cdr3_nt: TGTGCCAGCAGCTTAAAAGAGACCCAGTACTTC; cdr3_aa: CASSLKETQYF
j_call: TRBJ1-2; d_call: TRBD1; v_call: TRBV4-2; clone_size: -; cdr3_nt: TGTGCCAGCAGCCAGACAGGACAGGGGGGGCCTTATGGCTACACCTTC; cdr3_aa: CASSQTGQGGPYGYTF
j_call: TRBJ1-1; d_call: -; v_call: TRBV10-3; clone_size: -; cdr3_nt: TGTGCCATCAGAGCAACGGGGACTGAAGCTTTCTTT; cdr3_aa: CAIRATGTEAFF
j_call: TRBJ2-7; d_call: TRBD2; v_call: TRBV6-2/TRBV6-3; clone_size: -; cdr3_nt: TGTGCCAGCAGTCCCCCGGCGGGGGGCTACGAGCAGTACTTC; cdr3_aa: CASSPPAGGYEQYF
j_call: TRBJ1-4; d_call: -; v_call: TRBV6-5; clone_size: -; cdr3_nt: TGTGCCAGCAGGAGTCAACCGGGTGAAAAACTGTTTTTT; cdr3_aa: CASRSQPGEKLFF
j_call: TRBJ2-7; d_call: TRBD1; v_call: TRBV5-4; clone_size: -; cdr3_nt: TGTGCCAGCAGCACATGGGACAGAACCTTCTCCTACGAGCAGTACTTC; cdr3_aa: CASSTWDRTFSYEQYF
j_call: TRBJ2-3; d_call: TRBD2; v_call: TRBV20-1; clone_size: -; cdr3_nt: TGCAGTGCTAGTCATAGCGGGGGGATCAGTACGCAGTATTTT; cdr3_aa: CSASHSGGISTQYF
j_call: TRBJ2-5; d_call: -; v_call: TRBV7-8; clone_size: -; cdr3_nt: TGTGCCAGCAGCCGAGGGATGGAAGAGACCCAGTACTTC; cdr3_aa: CASSRGMEETQYF
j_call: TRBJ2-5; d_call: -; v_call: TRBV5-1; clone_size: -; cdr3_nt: TGCGCCAGCAGCTTGGGACTTCAAGAGACCCAGTACTTC; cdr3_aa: CASSLGLQETQYF
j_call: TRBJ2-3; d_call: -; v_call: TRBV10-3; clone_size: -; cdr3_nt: TGTGCCATCAGGGCCGACGGACTCTCCACAGATACGCAGTATTTT; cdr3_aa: CAIRADGLSTDTQYF
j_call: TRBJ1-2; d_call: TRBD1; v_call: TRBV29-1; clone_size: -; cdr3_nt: TGCAGCGACCGACAGGGACTTGGCTACACCTTC; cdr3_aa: CSDRQGLGYTF
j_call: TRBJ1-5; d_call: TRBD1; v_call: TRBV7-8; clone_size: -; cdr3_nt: TGTGCCAGCAGCTTAACAGGGCGCGGTTACAGGGGGAATCAGCCCCAGCATTTT; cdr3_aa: CASSLTGRGYRGNQPQHF
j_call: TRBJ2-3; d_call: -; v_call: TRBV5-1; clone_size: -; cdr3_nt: TGCGCCAGCAGCGAGGGACTCCAAATGGATACGCAGTATTTT; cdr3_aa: CASSEGLQMDTQYF
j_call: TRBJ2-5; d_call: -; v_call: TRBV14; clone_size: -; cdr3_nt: TGTGCCAGCAGCCAAGATGGTTGGCAGGGTTGGACCCCAGAGACCCAGTACTTC; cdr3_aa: CASSQDGWQGWTPETQYF
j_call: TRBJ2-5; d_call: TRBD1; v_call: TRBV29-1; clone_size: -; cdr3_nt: TGCAGCGTTGTGTGGGTCAGACAGGGAGAGACCCAGTACTTC; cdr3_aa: CSVVWVRQGETQYF
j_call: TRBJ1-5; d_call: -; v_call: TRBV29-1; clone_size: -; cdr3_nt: TGCAGCGTTGGGGGAGAGAGTCAGCCCCAGCATTTT; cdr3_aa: CSVGGESQPQHF
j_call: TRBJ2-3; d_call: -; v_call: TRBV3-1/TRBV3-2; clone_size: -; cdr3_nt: TGTGCCAGCAGCCAAGATCGGCAGCCAGATACGCAGTATTTT; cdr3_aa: CASSQDRQPDTQYF